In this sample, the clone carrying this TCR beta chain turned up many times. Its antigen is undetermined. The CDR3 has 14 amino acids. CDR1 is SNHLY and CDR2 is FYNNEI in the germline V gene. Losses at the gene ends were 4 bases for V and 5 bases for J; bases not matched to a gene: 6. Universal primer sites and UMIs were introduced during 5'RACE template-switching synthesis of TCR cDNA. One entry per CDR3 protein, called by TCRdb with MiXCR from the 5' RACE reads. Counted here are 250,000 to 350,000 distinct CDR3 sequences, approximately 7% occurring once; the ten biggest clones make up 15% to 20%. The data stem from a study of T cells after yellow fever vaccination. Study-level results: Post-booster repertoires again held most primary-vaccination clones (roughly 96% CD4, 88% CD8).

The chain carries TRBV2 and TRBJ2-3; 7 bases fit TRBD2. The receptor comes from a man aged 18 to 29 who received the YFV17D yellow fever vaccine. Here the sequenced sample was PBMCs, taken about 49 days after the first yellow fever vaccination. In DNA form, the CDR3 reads TGTGCCAGCAGTGTAAGCGGGGTGGGAGATACGCAGTATTTT. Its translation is CASSVSGVGDTQYF. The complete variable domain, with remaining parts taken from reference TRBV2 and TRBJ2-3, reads EPEVTQTPSHQVTQMGQEVILRCVPISNHLYFYWYRQILGQKVEFLVSFYNNEISEKSEIFDDQFSVERPDGSNFTLKIRSTKLEDSAMYFCASSVSGVGDTQYFGPGTRLTVL.